This T cell receptor beta chain originates from a study of blood T cell repertoires in COVID-19 (dated by TCRdb to the early 2020s). Turning to the overall study: Samples covering the acute and convalescent phases of COVID-19 were provided by collaborators in the United States, Italy and Spain. The samples were drawn from the first 160 participants of the ongoing ImmuneRACE study and from some 1,300 subjects provided by 6 global collaborators. A de-identified subject ID, COVID-19 status, age in years and sex were almost always included in the sample metadata. The dataset comprised deeply sampled blood TCRbeta repertoires from subjects exposed to, actively infected with, or recovered from COVID-19. Where available, HLA class I and class II types were taken from metadata supplied by the sample provider and were not determined by assay-based typing. The repertoires were made available in a free public database intended to serve as a resource for research on the immune response to SARS-CoV-2. The material from the prospective study consisted of cDNA or gDNA derived from T cells, B-cell-depleted T cells, or PBMCs.

TCRbeta CDR3 regions were amplified from genomic DNA by means of the immunoSEQ Assay, a bias-controlled multiplex PCR. Turning to the authors' computational methods: Nucleated cell counts per sample were estimated from amplification of reference gene primers within the assay. To quantify the absolute abundance of each unique TCRbeta CDR3 rearrangement, sequence reads were collapsed and filtered. For each sample, productive Simpson clonality was calculated by taking the square root of Simpson's diversity index across productive rearrangements. TCRdb limited this immuneACCESS table to in-frame rearrangements with V and J called. A share of clones is missing; checked studies link under half to unresolved V genes, and the rest is unexplained. Clonal size and the V and J genes are those of that table, whereas D and trimming came from the DNA. This sample lists some 280,000 clones; over 80% were detected once. Less than 4.5% of the sample goes to the ten largest clones.

Each collaborating institution followed its own protocols to collect whole blood in K2EDTA tubes. Collaborator samples were shipped for TCRbeta analysis as frozen whole blood, isolated PBMCs, or DNA extracted from either sample type. Study-level results and caveats: The amount of clinical and demographic metadata varied by source and participant and was provided uncurated.

Based on the germline V gene, the CDR1 and CDR2 sequences are MNHNS and SASEGT. Reading from cysteine to phenylalanine, the CDR3 counts 15 amino acids. Here the CDR3 DNA is all that survives: 45 bases in frame from base 1. The germline V and J ends show losses of 3 bases and 7 bases respectively, and no gene match explains 4 bases of the junction. About this clone itself: Its antigen is not yet known. Per-base quality was not reported, and no clone a single base away is much larger than it.

Sequencing was performed on peripheral blood. The sequence links TRBV6-1 to TRBJ1-5; TRBD1 aligns with 12 central bases. This receptor was obtained from a woman aged 50 to 60 with active or convalescent COVID-19. The DNA sequence is TGTGCCAGCAGTGAGGGGACAGGGGGCAGACAGCCCCAGCATTTT. It translates as CASSEGTGGRQPQHF.